This note documents a single T cell receptor beta chain sequence. This clonotype was seen a handful of times. What antigen it recognizes has not been identified. Within one base of it there is no much larger clone, and no base qualities were kept. These data belong to a study of T cells in Graves' hyperthyroidism and ophthalmopathy (dated by TCRdb to between 2018 and 2021). At the level of the whole study: Peripheral blood samples were taken at initial diagnosis, before any treatment was given. To identify distinguishing TCR V-J signatures, a discovery cohort of 95 to 100 patients was used, comprising some 43 with Graves' ophthalmopathy and roughly 60 with stable Graves' hyperthyroidism. An independent validation cohort of around 19 hyperthyroidism patients and about 16 patients who later progressed to ophthalmopathy tested prospective prediction of ophthalmopathy. The roughly 100 discovery patients were randomly divided into training and test sets at a 7:3 ratio. In addition, the study compared T-cell repertoires in thyroid tissue and in blood from a handful of Graves' hyperthyroidism patients. Once sampling was done, hyperthyroidism patients were given methimazole at a starting dose of 30 mg daily, whereas ophthalmopathy patients were given high-dose intravenous methylprednisolone. TCR Vbeta CDR3 sequencing of 120 to 150 peripheral blood samples (under 45 ophthalmopathy, 75 to 85 hyperthyroidism and about 17 progressor patients) is reported in the paper. The paper's findings and limits, for the study overall: Sample size was not statistically predetermined, and investigators were not blinded to group allocation. A 13 V-J signature model separated ophthalmopathy from stable hyperthyroidism, with approximately 87% sensitivity and roughly 81% specificity in cross-validation and 80%/75% in testing. In validation, progression to ophthalmopathy was predicted by the model with nearly 71% sensitivity and around 76% specificity, a median of around 5.9 months before onset. Blood samples also contained most of the expanded thyroid clonotypes (frequency above 0.001), which suggests that blood repertoires may reflect thyroid immune responses.

Amplification of TCR beta CDR3 regions was carried out from RNA transcripts. The first round of RT-PCR for the TCR CDR3 was performed with the HTBI primer set and the Qiagen OneStep RT-PCR kit. A second multiplex PCR round built the libraries, followed by size selection and purification. Sequencing of the libraries was done on an Illumina HiSeq2000 using paired-end 100 bp reads. The published analysis was carried out like this. SOAPnuke was used to process the raw data, with reads discarded if the reads contained adapters or uncalled bases, had a mean Phred below 15, or lacked an exact constant-primer or identifier match. COPE v1.2.5 was used to merge the high-quality paired reads, and each unique nucleotide sequence was defined as a clonotype. MiTCR v1.1 was used to align the clonotypes against IMGT TRBV, TRBD and TRBJ reference segments. The analysis was restricted to V-J combinations with a frequency above 0.0001, which together covered roughly 99% of the repertoires. A TCS score was defined as the ratio of F50 (clonal expansion) to E x V (chaos), with BLOSUM62-based TCRdist applied between CDR3 peptides within each V-J. Welch's t-statistics and random forest reduced 450 to 600 V-J features to 13, which were used in a naive Bayes classifier (R e1071). Clones were called with MiXCR by TCRdb after fastp trimmed the public reads at Q25, and only in-frame beta chains were retained. Rows with a matching CDR3 protein are joined into one entry that keeps the most common DNA and genes. V and J calls and clone size were set by TCRdb, not the authors. The sample yields around 490,000 distinct CDR3 sequences; 20% were counted once. The top ten constitute over 45% of the sample.

In the ophthalmopathy patients, disease was moderately to severely active, with a Clinical Activity Score of 3 or more, a NOSPECS grade of 4 or more, and a duration of less than 3 months. Patients with uncontrolled infections, other autoimmune diseases, pregnancy or lactation were excluded. Diagnoses were based on clinical symptoms, serum thyroxine and TRAb, thyroid ultrasound and orbital computed tomography. PBMCs were isolated from about 10 ml of fresh peripheral blood by Ficoll-Paque density gradient centrifugation. Trizol reagent was used to extract total RNA, and RNA quality was then checked on an Agilent 2100 Bioanalyzer. The sequence came from a man aged 40-49 years with Graves' ophthalmopathy. The sequenced material came from blood.

The nucleotides are TGCAGCGCCGCCGGGACAGGGGGCTTCACAGATACGCAGTATTTT. The encoded protein is CSAAGTGGFTDTQYF. Here the chain combines TRBV29-1 and TRBJ2-3; TRBD1 aligns with 12 central bases. Taken from cysteine to phenylalanine, the CDR3 has 15 residues. The only DNA kept is the CDR3, 45 bases in frame from the first base. The germline V and J ends show losses of 7 bases and 2 bases respectively, and no gene match explains 7 bases of the junction. CDR1 and CDR2, per the germline V gene, are SQVTM and ANQGSEA.